A selection of T cell receptor beta chains follows, all from one sample in a study of breast tumors, draining lymph nodes, adjacent tissues. MiXCR, run by TCRdb on the multiplex PCR reads, gives a single entry per CDR3 protein. The top ten hold 3% to 4% of the sample, which has some 250,000 distinct CDR3 sequences, roughly a third seen once. The sequenced material came from axillary lymph node tissue. The receptors were gathered from a female donor with breast cancer. Some clones in this sample may be carry-over from other donors' samples. The CDR3 runs from the conserved cysteine through the conserved F or W. The D gene is left open where the match is weak.

V gene: TRBV2
D gene: TRBD2
J gene: TRBJ2-7
CDR3 protein: CASKRTSGSSYEQYF

V gene: TRBV19
D gene: -
J gene: TRBJ2-1
CDR3 protein: CASSTPKGSSYNEQFF

V gene: TRBV7-2
D gene: -
J gene: TRBJ2-1
CDR3 protein: CASSLGVGYNEQFF

V gene: TRBV5-8
D gene: TRBD1
J gene: TRBJ1-2
CDR3 protein: CASSSGDRAYGYTF

V gene: TRBV7-9
D gene: -
J gene: TRBJ1-5
CDR3 protein: CASSLGGDGQPQHF

V gene: TRBV7-9
D gene: -
J gene: TRBJ1-2
CDR3 protein: CASSLEYNFYGYTF

V gene: TRBV2
D gene: -
J gene: TRBJ2-6
CDR3 protein: CASIGQKNTGANVLTF

V gene: TRBV20-1
D gene: -
J gene: TRBJ2-6
CDR3 protein: CSASKTGTGANVLTF

V gene: TRBV19
D gene: -
J gene: TRBJ1-2
CDR3 protein: CASSFQVDYGYTF

V gene: TRBV5-8
D gene: TRBD1
J gene: TRBJ2-1
CDR3 protein: CASSLGTALGEQFF

V gene: TRBV28
D gene: -
J gene: TRBJ1-3
CDR3 protein: CASRAQVFSGNTIYF

V gene: TRBV25-1
D gene: -
J gene: TRBJ2-5
CDR3 protein: CASGTEETQYF

V gene: TRBV20-1
D gene: TRBD2
J gene: TRBJ2-4
CDR3 protein: CSATSGTSGGRGNIQYF

V gene: TRBV15
D gene: -
J gene: TRBJ1-2
CDR3 protein: CATSGTGSYGYTF

V gene: TRBV18
D gene: -
J gene: TRBJ2-5
CDR3 protein: CASSPAEETQYF

V gene: TRBV5-1
D gene: TRBD1
J gene: TRBJ1-2
CDR3 protein: CAGSPGQGATYGYTF

V gene: TRBV24-1
D gene: -
J gene: TRBJ2-7
CDR3 protein: CATSDRLYYEQYF

V gene: TRBV24-1
D gene: -
J gene: TRBJ2-1
CDR3 protein: CATSDAQISSYNEQFF

V gene: TRBV4-1
D gene: -
J gene: TRBJ2-4
CDR3 protein: CTSSQGLAIIQYF